These 20 T cell receptor beta chains originate from one sample sequenced in a study of T cells in localized non-small cell lung cancer. Repertoires were generated with immunoSEQ multiplex PCR, while TCRdb's copy carries only in-frame clones and drops some. The sample holds roughly 26,000 clones, approximately 84% seen once. The specimen comprised peripheral blood, sampled before any cancer treatment. All receptors come from a man between 40 and 70 years old with stage III squamous cell lung carcinoma.

The rearrangement uses TRBV6-1 and TRBJ2-1, with 9 bases matching TRBD2. J lost 2 bases, V lost 7 bases, and 3 bases had no gene match. The CDR3 is 14 amino acids. Per germline, CDR1 MNHNS and CDR2 SASEGT. CDR3 in amino acids: CASMEREAYNEQFF. The CDR3 DNA reads as TGTGCCAGCATGGAGCGGGAGGCCTACAATGAGCAGTTCTTC.

This clone was observed a few times. The chain couples TRBV28 to TRBJ1-5; TRBD1 matches at 11 bases. The CDR3 has 14 amino acids. Germline trimming cut 5 bases from V and 7 bases from J; bases unmatched to any gene: 4. CDR1 and CDR2 from the germline V gene are MDHEN and SYDVKM. The CDR3 sequence: CASSGQGARQPQHF. CDR3 sequence (DNA): TGTGCCAGCAGTGGACAGGGGGCAAGGCAGCCCCAGCATTTT.

The table lists this clone with a few counts. The rearrangement uses TRBV20-1 and TRBJ1-1; no clear D. V was clipped by 4 bases and J by 3 bases, with 6 bases between them. The germline V gene encodes CDR1 DFQATT and CDR2 SNEGSKA (reference sequence). The length of the CDR3 is 11 residues. CDR3 DNA sequence: TGCAGTGCTATTGACTACACTGAAGCTTTCTTT. It translates to CSAIDYTEAFF.

This clone was recorded a few times. V is TRBV14 and J is TRBJ1-4, with D perhaps TRBD1 (6 bases). This CDR3 spans 14 amino acids. Deletions cut 3 bases from V and 10 bases from J, with 15 bases between. Germline CDR1 and CDR2: SGHDN and FVKESK. The CDR3: CASSHQTGLGKLFF. The CDR3 DNA reads as TGTGCCAGCAGCCACCAGACAGGTTTGGGAAAACTGTTTTTT.

The chain has TRBV10-3 and TRBJ2-3, with D perhaps matching TRBD2 (6 bases). Trimming took off 7 bases at V and 1 base at J, with 12 bases between the two ends. The CDR3 is made up of 14 amino acids. The germline V gene encodes CDR1 ENHRY and CDR2 SYGVKD. The DNA for the CDR3 is TGTGCCATCAACGGAAGGGAGGGCACAGATACGCAGTATTTT. Protein: CAINGREGTDTQYF.

The V call is TRBV21-1, the J call TRBJ2-7; TRBD2 is the table's D call and was not checked against the DNA. TRBV21-1 is an annotated pseudogene. The CDR3 extends over 15 amino acids. The CDR3 loop is CASSKHSMTSYEQYV. CDR3 DNA sequence: TGTGCCAGCAGCAAACATTCGATGACTTCCTACGAGCAGTACGTC.

The chain couples TRBV14 to TRBJ2-5; 8 positions agree with TRBD1. V dropped 4 bases and J dropped 1; count of bases not matched to a gene: 5. Germline V CDR1 and CDR2: SGHDN, FVKESK. The CDR3 sequence is 15 residues long. CDR3 sequence reads: CASSRATGAQETQYF. The CDR3 DNA is TGTGCCAGCAGCCGGGCGACAGGGGCCCAAGAGACCCAGTACTTC.

CDR3 in DNA: TGTGCCAGCAGCTCGGGACTACGGAATGAGCAGTTCTTC. It encodes CASSSGLRNEQFF. This chain connects TRBV7-9 to TRBJ2-1; 7 bases match TRBD2. The V gene's germline CDR1 is SEHNR and CDR2 FQNEAQ (reference sequence). The CDR3 contains 13 residues. V shed 4 bases, J shed 7 bases, and the junction held 4 bases outside the gene matches.

V is TRBV19 and J is TRBJ2-7, with TRBD1 identical over 8 bases. Germline loops: CDR1 LNHDA, CDR2 SQIVND (reference sequence). This CDR3 contains 14 residues. V lost 3 bases to trimming and J lost 3 bases; unmatched junction nucleotides: 4. The CDR3 DNA sequence: TGTGCCAGTAGTATGGGCACAGGGGGCTACGAGCAGTACGTC. It is translated as CASSMGTGGYEQYV.

This chain joins TRBV5-5 and TRBJ2-7; D remains ambiguous. Per the germline V gene, CDR1 is SGHKS and CDR2 is YYEKEE (reference sequence). The CDR3 has 15 amino acids. V gave up 2 bases and J gave up 1 base, with 13 bases separating them. CDR3 region: CASSFSAFESYEQYV. The CDR3 nucleotides read TGTGCCAGCAGCTTTTCTGCGTTTGAGTCCTACGAGCAGTACGTC.

The chain is built from TRBV5-1 and TRBJ2-1; weak D call: TRBD2 (6 bases). The ends were cut back, 3 bases at V and 4 bases at J, with 14 bases in the middle. Germline lookup yields CDR1 SGHRS and CDR2 YFSETQ. The CDR3 is made up of 15 amino acids. The CDR3 region is CASSWTQGTYNEQFF. The CDR3, as DNA: TGCGCCAGCAGCTGGACGCAAGGGACTTACAATGAGCAGTTCTTC.

The chain is built from TRBV7-8 and TRBJ1-5; no reliable D call. The CDR3 sequence is 13 residues long. CDR1 and CDR2 (germline): SGHVS, FQNEAQ. Trimming removed 5 bases at V and 5 bases at J, with 10 bases between. CDR3 sequence (DNA): TGTGCCAGCAGCGCAAGGAGGGATCAGCCCCAGCATTTT. It codes for CASSARRDQPQHF.

The J gene is TRBJ2-7, the V gene TRBV5-4, with 8 positions matching TRBD2. V gave up 3 bases and J gave up 4 bases; unmatched junction bases: 12. The CDR3 length is 16 residues. The germline V gene encodes CDR1 SGHNT and CDR2 YYREEE (reference sequence). CDR3 residues: CASSSPFGGRSYEQYF. CDR3 nucleotide sequence: TGTGCCAGCAGCTCTCCCTTTGGCGGGAGGAGTTACGAGCAGTACTTC.

The rearrangement joins TRBV27 to TRBJ2-7, with D perhaps being TRBD1 or TRBD2 (5 bases each). Trimming stripped 10 bases from V and 7 bases from J, with 23 bases between. Germline CDR1 and CDR2: MNHEY and SMNVEV (reference sequence). CDR3 length equals 14 residues. DNA for the CDR3: TGTGCCACCTCTCGGGGCGGAGCGATCGGAGAGCAGTACTTC. This translates into CATSRGGAIGEQYF.

The rearrangement links TRBV10-1 to TRBJ2-2, with a tentative D call TRBD1 (5 bases). Germline CDR1 and CDR2: WNHNN and SYGVQD (reference sequence). Deletions cut 6 bases from V and 8 bases from J, with 16 bases between. CDR3 length equals 14 residues. The CDR3 region is CASREDISMGELFF. The CDR3 nucleotides read TGCGCCAGCAGAGAGGACATATCCATGGGGGAGCTGTTTTTT.

This clone showed up just a few times. The V gene is TRBV28, the J gene TRBJ2-7; D possibly corresponds to TRBD2 (5 bases). CDR1 MDHEN and CDR2 SYDVKM come from the germline V gene. There are 13 residues in the CDR3. Trimming removed 11 bases at V and 3 bases at J, with 17 bases between. Here the CDR3 DNA reads TGTGCCTCCCACTCGGGGTTTCACTACGAGCAGTACTTC. Residues: CASHSGFHYEQYF.

V and J are TRBV28 and TRBJ2-2; D is unresolved. Germline V gives CDR1 MDHEN, CDR2 SYDVKM. This CDR3 comprises 14 residues. V lost 4 bases, J lost 0 bases, and 6 bases lay in between. This CDR3 reads CASSWVSNTGELFF. The CDR3 DNA follows: TGTGCCAGCAGTTGGGTTTCGAACACCGGGGAGCTGTTTTTT.

This clone was picked up one time. The gene calls are TRBV7-9 and TRBJ2-3; weak D call: TRBD2 (6 bases). The germline gives CDR1 SEHNR, CDR2 FQNEAQ (reference sequence). This CDR3 comprises 14 residues. V lost 3 bases, J lost 2 bases, and 9 bases lay in between. The CDR3 DNA sequence: TGTGCCAGCAGCTTCGTGGGACTCACAGATACGCAGTATTTT. It codes for CASSFVGLTDTQYF.

CDR3 amino acids: CASSLGGSGNQPQHF. The CDR3 coding sequence is TGCGCCAGCAGCCTGGGAGGGTCTGGCAATCAGCCCCAGCATTTT. This chain uses TRBV5-1 with TRBJ1-5, with D unresolved. CDR3 length: 15 residues. Germline CDR1 and CDR2: SGHRS and YFSETQ. Trimming removed 4 bases from V and 2 bases from J, with 13 bases in between.

This chain links TRBV5-8 with TRBJ2-7; D remains ambiguous. Trimming removed 5 bases at V and 2 bases at J, with 14 bases between. The germline V gene has CDR1 SGHTS and CDR2 YDEGEE. This CDR3 comprises 14 residues. The CDR3 DNA reads TGTGCCAGCAGAGTCGTCGGGCCCACCTACGAGCAGTACGTC. It yields the protein CASRVVGPTYEQYV.